The T cell receptor beta chain described here comes from a study of regulatory T cells in long-lasting Graves disease. The CDR3 extends over 16 amino acids. Germline CDR1 and CDR2: SGHVS and FQNEAQ. The germline V and J ends were trimmed by 2 bases and 2 bases, with 14 bases remaining between them. The time point denotes: newly diagnosed GD, antithyroid drugs for less than 3 months. PBMC-derived RNA was used for the TCR library. This clonotype was seen repeatedly, ten times or more. Assembly of TCR beta libraries relied on iRepertoire HTBI primers together with Arm-PCR of CDR3 regions. TCRdb processed the multiplex PCR reads anew with MiXCR; each CDR3 protein has one entry. In the table there are 400,000 to 650,000 distinct CDR3 sequences, about 15% of which are singletons. This same sample was also part of a study on T cells in Graves' hyperthyroidism and ophthalmopathy.

Sequences were derived from peripheral blood mononuclear cells (PBMCs), sampled at new diagnosis, from a patient treated with antithyroid drugs. The V call is TRBV7-8, the J call TRBJ2-3; D might be TRBD2 (7 bases). The TCR comes from a woman aged 35 to 60 with Graves disease. CDR3 residues: CASSLMAGAPTDTQYF. CDR3 sequence (DNA): TGTGCCAGCAGCTTAATGGCGGGGGCGCCCACAGATACGCAGTATTTT.